The clone carrying this TCR beta chain was detected once. V shed 0 bases, J shed 5 bases, and the junction held 5 bases outside the gene matches. This CDR3 region has 15 residues. Per germline, CDR1 LGHNA and CDR2 YSLEER. Assay: immunoSEQ multiplex PCR; the TCRdb copy retains only in-frame clones and omits some. The sample gives under 450,000 clones, roughly 80% of which show up once; about 5% is in the top ten. Everyone who took part was roughly 18 to 89 years old, and they came from 24 US areas. The data derive from a study of blood T cell repertoires in COVID-19. This clonotype was sampled from a woman aged 45 to 65 who had recovered from COVID-19. V and J are TRBV4-3 and TRBJ2-3; 7 bases fit TRBD2. The sequencing input was PBMCs or T cells enriched from blood (not recorded which). The CDR3 nucleotides are TGCGCCAGCAGCCAAGATCAGGCTAGCGGAGATACGCAGTATTTT. Translating it yields CASSQDQASGDTQYF.